These 13 T cell receptor beta chains share one sample of origin, sequenced in a study of cytomegalovirus exposure and HLA in healthy donors. The PCR used 60 Vbeta and 13 Jbeta primers. Sequencing used immunoSEQ multiplex PCR; TCRdb keeps in-frame clones, though not all of them. The data show 200,000 to 300,000 clones, with roughly four fifths seen just once and roughly 2% held by the top ten. Specimen: PBMCs. Receptor source: a woman aged 40 to 50 in good health and CMV-seropositive.

This clone was seen once. The chain carries TRBV6-1 and TRBJ2-7; D may be TRBD1 (6 bases). The CDR3 is made up of 15 amino acids. V was clipped by 5 bases and J by 5 bases, with 19 bases between them. Germline lookup yields CDR1 MNHNS and CDR2 SASEGT. The CDR3 region has the DNA TGTGCCAGCAGTCTTGGTCAGGGGAGAGGGAACGAGCAGTACTTC. It is translated as CASSLGQGRGNEQYF.

V usage is TRBV4-2 and J usage is TRBJ2-1; the match to TRBD2 covers 14 bases. Germline CDR1 LGHNA, CDR2 YNFKEQ. The CDR3 length is 19 residues. V shed 0 bases and J 1 base; nucleotides not matched to a gene: 5. As DNA, the CDR3 is TGTGCCAGCAGCCAAGAAAGACTAGCGGGAGGGTTTTCCTACAATGAGCAGTTCTTC. This gives the protein CASSQERLAGGFSYNEQFF.

CDR3 region: CASGLAGNNEQFF. The CDR3 DNA follows: TGTGCCAGCGGACTAGCGGGAAACAATGAGCAGTTCTTC. J is TRBJ2-1 and V is TRBV2; TRBD2 matches at 12 bases. The ends lost 8 bases at V and 5 bases at J; junction bases unmatched: 1. Germline CDR1 and CDR2: SNHLY and FYNNEI. The length of the CDR3 is 13 residues.

The table lists this clone with a few counts. The V call is TRBV27, the J call TRBJ2-1, with 7 nucleotides matching TRBD2. This CDR3 has 15 amino acids. Trimming at V came to 5 bases and at J to 13 bases, leaving 17 bases not matched to a gene. CDR1 and CDR2 from the germline V gene are MNHEY and SMNVEV (reference sequence). CDR3 sequence: CASSITPGLTIAQFF. The CDR3 DNA reads TGTGCCAGCAGTATTACCCCGGGACTAACCATAGCCCAGTTCTTC.

This clone was counted a few times. This chain joins TRBV5-4 and TRBJ2-7; a possible D gene is TRBD2 (6 bases). The germline V gene encodes CDR1 SGHNT and CDR2 YYREEE (reference sequence). Trimming stripped 0 bases from V and 0 bases from J, with 7 bases between. CDR3 size: 14 residues. CDR3 sequence reads: CASSLVGGSYEQYF. The CDR3 coding sequence is TGTGCCAGCAGCTTGGTGGGGGGCTCCTACGAGCAGTACTTC.

The V and J genes are TRBV2 and TRBJ2-7; possibly TRBD2 for D (6 bases). Trimming left V 5 bases short and J 3 bases short, with 14 bases between. The germline gives CDR1 SNHLY, CDR2 FYNNEI. This CDR3 spans 14 amino acids. CDR3 DNA sequence: TGTGCCAGCAGTACATACGGGAGTTTCTACGAGCAGTACTTC. Translated, it gives CASSTYGSFYEQYF. Filled out from reference TRBV2 and TRBJ2-7, the complete variable domain reads EPEVTQTPSHQVTQMGQEVILRCVPISNHLYFYWYRQILGQKVEFLVSFYNNEISEKSEIFDDQFSVERPDGSNFTLKIRSTKLEDSAMYFCASSTYGSFYEQYFGPGTRLTVT.

This clone occurred once. The J gene is TRBJ1-1, the V gene TRBV11-2; 7 bases agree with TRBD1. After removal of 4 bases from V and 5 bases from J, the junction contained 13 bases not matched to a gene. Germline CDR1 reads SGHAT; CDR2 reads FQNNGV. This CDR3 has 16 residues. This CDR3 reads CASSSHPRGRRTEAFF. The CDR3 region has the DNA TGTGCCAGCAGCTCCCACCCTAGGGGGCGTAGGACTGAAGCTTTCTTT.

J is TRBJ2-7 and V is TRBV27, with 9 bases fitting TRBD1. This CDR3 is built from 15 residues. Germline CDR1 and CDR2: MNHEY and SMNVEV (reference sequence). J lost 2 bases, V lost 6 bases, and 8 bases had no gene match. This CDR3 is CASRGRDREAYEQYF. The CDR3 region has the DNA TGTGCCAGCAGAGGGAGGGACAGGGAGGCCTACGAGCAGTACTTC.

The chain is built from TRBV5-4 and TRBJ2-3, with a weak D call TRBD2 (6 bases). Germline V gene data show CDR1 as SGHNT and CDR2 as YYREEE (reference sequence). The V gene lost 0 bases and the J gene lost 5 bases, with 10 bases spanning the gap. The CDR3 contains 14 residues. CDR3 region: CASSLGVAVDTQYF. CDR3 nucleotide sequence: TGTGCCAGCAGCTTGGGGGTAGCGGTAGATACGCAGTATTTT.

The V call is TRBV30, the J call TRBJ2-1, with 13 bases matching TRBD2. CDR3 length: 17 amino acids. Looked up from germline, CDR1 is GTSNPN and CDR2 is SVGIG (reference sequence). J was trimmed by 9 bases and V by 0 bases; bases with no gene match: 11. CDR3 sequence: CAWSVLRTSGRSGEQFF. The CDR3 DNA reads as TGTGCCTGGAGTGTCCTACGGACTAGCGGGAGATCGGGTGAGCAGTTCTTC.

The chain combines TRBV18 with TRBJ2-7; 8 nucleotides agree with TRBD1. Per the germline V gene, CDR1 is KGHSH and CDR2 is LQKENI. The CDR3 extends over 14 amino acids. J gave up 1 base and V 5 bases, and 4 bases lay outside the gene matches. The CDR3 DNA follows: TGTGCCAGCTCATCCCGGGACAGGTCCTACGAGCAGTACTTC. It yields the protein CASSSRDRSYEQYF. The variable domain in full, with the rest retrieved from reference TRBV18 and TRBJ2-7, is NAGVMQNPRHLVRRRGQEARLRCSPMKGHSHVYWYRQLPEEGLKFMVYLQKENIIDESGMPKERFSAEFPKEGPSILRIQQVVRGDSAAYFCASSSRDRSYEQYFGPGTRLTVT.

The chain has TRBV15 and TRBJ1-4; no definite D call. In germline, CDR1 is LNHNV, CDR2 YYDKDF (reference sequence). Trimming removed 0 bases at V and 0 bases at J, with 17 bases between. CDR3 size: 19 residues. The CDR3 here is CATSRDQDGGRATNEKLFF. The CDR3 DNA follows: TGTGCCACCAGCAGAGATCAAGATGGCGGTCGTGCAACTAATGAAAAACTGTTTTTT.

This clone was recorded a few times. This sequence joins TRBV5-1 and TRBJ2-5; TRBD1 matches 10 bases. CDR1 and CDR2 (germline): SGHRS, YFSETQ. The CDR3 loop spans 15 amino acids. V trimming: 3 bases; J trimming: 3 bases; junction bases outside the gene matches: 5. CDR3 coding DNA: TGCGCCAGCAGCTCGGGTGGGACAGGGGAAGAGACCCAGTACTTC. Amino acids: CASSSGGTGEETQYF.